The following is a TCR beta chain sequence with its context. The sample has other DNA sequences that encode this CDR3 too. Methods used by the authors: Amplifying reference gene primers gave estimates of nucleated cell counts. Sequenced by immunoSEQ multiplex PCR; TCRdb stores in-frame clones only, minus some. V, J and clone size are those of that table, while D and trimming were read from the DNA. The table shows roughly 190,000 clones, with roughly 76% occurring only once. Germline lookup yields CDR1 LNHDA and CDR2 SQIVND (reference sequence). This CDR3 has 15 residues. After removal of 4 bases from V and 2 bases from J, the junction contained 5 bases not matched to a gene. The entry originates in a study of blood T cell repertoires in COVID-19. It was during active infection that Seattle patients were enrolled and then longitudinally followed.

Sequenced sample: peripheral blood. The chain joins TRBV19 to TRBJ1-5; 7 bases map to TRBD1. This clonotype was obtained from a woman in her forties with COVID-19, enrolled during active disease. The CDR3 DNA reads TGTGCCAGTAGTACTGACAGGGTAGGCAATCAGCCCCAGCATTTT. Translation: CASSTDRVGNQPQHF.